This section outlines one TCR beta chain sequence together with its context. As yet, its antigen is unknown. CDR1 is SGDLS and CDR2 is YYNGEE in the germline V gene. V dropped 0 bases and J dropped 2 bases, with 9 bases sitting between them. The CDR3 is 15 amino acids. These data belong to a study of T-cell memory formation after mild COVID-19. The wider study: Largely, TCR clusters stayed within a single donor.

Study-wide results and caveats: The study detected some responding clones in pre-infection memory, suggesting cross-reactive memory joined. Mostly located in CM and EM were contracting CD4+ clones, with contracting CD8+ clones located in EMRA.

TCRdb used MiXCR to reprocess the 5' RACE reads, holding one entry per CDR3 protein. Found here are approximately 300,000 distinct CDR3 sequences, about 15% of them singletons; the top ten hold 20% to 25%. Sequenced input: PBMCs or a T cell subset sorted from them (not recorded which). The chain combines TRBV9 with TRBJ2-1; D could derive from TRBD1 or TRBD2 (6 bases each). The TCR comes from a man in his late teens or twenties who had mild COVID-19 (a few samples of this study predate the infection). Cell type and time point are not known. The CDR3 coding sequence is TGTGCCAGCAGCGTAGGGGGGGCAGCCTACAATGAGCAGTTCTTC. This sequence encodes CASSVGGAAYNEQFF.